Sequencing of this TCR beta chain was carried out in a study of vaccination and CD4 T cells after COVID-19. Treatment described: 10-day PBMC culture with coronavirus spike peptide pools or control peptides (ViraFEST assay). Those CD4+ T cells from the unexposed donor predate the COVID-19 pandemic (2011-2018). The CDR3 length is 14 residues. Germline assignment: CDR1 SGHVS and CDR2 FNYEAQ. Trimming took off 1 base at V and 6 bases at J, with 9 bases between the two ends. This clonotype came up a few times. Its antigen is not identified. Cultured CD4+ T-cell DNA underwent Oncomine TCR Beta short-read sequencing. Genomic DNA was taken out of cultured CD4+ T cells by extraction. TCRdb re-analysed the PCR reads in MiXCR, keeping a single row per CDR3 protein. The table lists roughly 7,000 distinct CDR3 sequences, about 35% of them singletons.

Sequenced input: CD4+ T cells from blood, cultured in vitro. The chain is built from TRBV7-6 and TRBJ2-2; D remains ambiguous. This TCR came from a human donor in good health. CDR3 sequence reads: CASSLDGVSGELFF. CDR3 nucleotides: TGTGCCAGCAGCTTAGACGGAGTTTCCGGGGAGCTGTTTTTT.